This is a list of T cell receptor beta chains from one sample in a study of shared clonotypes between healthy human individuals. This table comes from immunoSEQ multiplex PCR, and its TCRdb copy is limited to in-frame clones, with some not included. The repertoire includes 2 million to 2.5 million clones, about 90% of them detected once, and about 0.41% sits in the top ten. The sequencing input was naive CD4+ T cells from PBMCs. These receptors were obtained from a man younger than 35 in good health. Some clones in this sample may be carry-over from other donors' samples. CDR3s include the opening cysteine and the closing phenylalanine or tryptophan.

j_gene: TRBJ2-2
v_gene: TRBV28
CDR3aa: CASKGGELFF

j_gene: TRBJ2-5
v_gene: TRBV9
CDR3aa: CASSVGQGETQYF

j_gene: TRBJ1-5
v_gene: TRBV18
CDR3aa: CASSSSGTGINQPQHF

j_gene: TRBJ2-1
v_gene: TRBV7-7
CDR3aa: CASSLAGGREQFF

j_gene: TRBJ2-7
v_gene: TRBV10-3
CDR3aa: CAISLGTAIYEQYF

j_gene: TRBJ2-7
v_gene: TRBV2
CDR3aa: CASSVGPSYEQYF

j_gene: TRBJ2-5
v_gene: TRBV29-1
CDR3aa: CSVDQAQYF

j_gene: TRBJ2-2
v_gene: TRBV19
CDR3aa: CASTLPGTNTGELFF

j_gene: TRBJ2-7
v_gene: TRBV19
CDR3aa: CASRRQESSYEQYF

j_gene: TRBJ2-2
v_gene: TRBV27
CDR3aa: CASTGTGTSERDTGELFF

j_gene: TRBJ2-7
v_gene: TRBV9
CDR3aa: CASGGIYGEQYF

j_gene: TRBJ1-1
v_gene: TRBV5-1
CDR3aa: CASSLYGGPFGTEAFF

j_gene: TRBJ2-5
v_gene: TRBV9
CDR3aa: CASSAGQGDVETQYF

j_gene: TRBJ2-7
v_gene: TRBV11-3
CDR3aa: CASSPTSGSAYEQYF

j_gene: TRBJ1-1
v_gene: TRBV29-1
CDR3aa: CSVARDGVNTEAFF

j_gene: TRBJ2-5
v_gene: TRBV5-4
CDR3aa: CASSTERERWETQYF

j_gene: TRBJ1-2
v_gene: TRBV28
CDR3aa: CASSPAPERGNGYTF

j_gene: TRBJ2-5
v_gene: TRBV7-9
CDR3aa: CASRTSGTSGSTQYF

j_gene: TRBJ2-2
v_gene: TRBV15
CDR3aa: CATADRGSSGELFF

j_gene: TRBJ1-1
v_gene: TRBV29-1
CDR3aa: CSASPWDPWNTEAFF

j_gene: TRBJ2-3
v_gene: TRBV5-1
CDR3aa: CASSPRAGFTDTQYF

j_gene: TRBJ2-3
v_gene: TRBV18
CDR3aa: CASSEGSFTDTQYF

j_gene: TRBJ2-7
v_gene: TRBV20-1
CDR3aa: CSASQGYEQYF

j_gene: TRBJ2-1
v_gene: TRBV10-1
CDR3aa: CASTTEPRRTSGRPCYNEQFF

j_gene: TRBJ2-2
v_gene: TRBV7-2
CDR3aa: CASSFTIAGPGTGELFF

j_gene: TRBJ1-2
v_gene: TRBV29-1
CDR3aa: CSDLGRNYGYTF

j_gene: TRBJ2-3
v_gene: TRBV6-6
CDR3aa: CASSYRVTDTQYF

j_gene: TRBJ2-7
v_gene: TRBV27
CDR3aa: CASSFRPGTSGAYEQYF

j_gene: TRBJ1-2
v_gene: TRBV15
CDR3aa: CATSSYWVGGFNYGYTF

j_gene: TRBJ1-3
v_gene: TRBV2
CDR3aa: CASSPPRVIGDTIYF

j_gene: TRBJ2-1
v_gene: TRBV7-2
CDR3aa: CASSLDRAPNNEQFF

j_gene: TRBJ2-3
v_gene: TRBV7-6
CDR3aa: CASSFSGRAPRGSTDTQYF

j_gene: TRBJ2-5
v_gene: TRBV2
CDR3aa: CASLWGGQETQYF

j_gene: TRBJ2-5
v_gene: TRBV7-9
CDR3aa: CASSLRVLETQYF

j_gene: TRBJ2-7
v_gene: TRBV12-5
CDR3aa: CASARTGTYEQYF

j_gene: TRBJ2-7
v_gene: TRBV7-6
CDR3aa: CASSLGGTSSHEQYF

j_gene: TRBJ2-2
v_gene: TRBV7-3
CDR3aa: CASSKNSANTGELFF

j_gene: TRBJ1-2
v_gene: TRBV28
CDR3aa: CASSTGTANYGYTF

j_gene: TRBJ2-6
v_gene: TRBV9
CDR3aa: CASSVSASGANVLTF

j_gene: TRBJ2-2
v_gene: TRBV4-3
CDR3aa: CASSPRVRTSMGNTGELFF

j_gene: TRBJ1-2
v_gene: TRBV7-9
CDR3aa: CASSLADRGLVGYTF

j_gene: TRBJ2-3
v_gene: TRBV7-2
CDR3aa: CASSSRVTDTQYF

j_gene: TRBJ1-1
v_gene: TRBV5-8
CDR3aa: CASSLLLSGTEAFF

j_gene: TRBJ2-2
v_gene: TRBV18
CDR3aa: CASSARNTGELFF

j_gene: TRBJ1-2
v_gene: TRBV7-2
CDR3aa: CASSLGQGFYGYTF

j_gene: TRBJ1-1
v_gene: TRBV13
CDR3aa: CASSPLDRRKSEAFF

j_gene: TRBJ2-7
v_gene: TRBV11-2
CDR3aa: CASSLWGREQYF

j_gene: TRBJ1-5
v_gene: TRBV30
CDR3aa: CAWSVGGSGNQPQHF

j_gene: TRBJ2-2
v_gene: TRBV7-3
CDR3aa: CASSPRTGMNTGELFF

j_gene: TRBJ2-2
v_gene: TRBV2
CDR3aa: CASRRDTNTGELFF

j_gene: TRBJ1-3
v_gene: TRBV4-3
CDR3aa: CASSQDLKSRNTIYF

j_gene: TRBJ2-1
v_gene: TRBV5-6
CDR3aa: CASSPLVLYNEQFF

j_gene: TRBJ1-5
v_gene: TRBV5-8
CDR3aa: CASSGGDRGRHRPQHF

j_gene: TRBJ2-7
v_gene: TRBV2
CDR3aa: CASSSRGNEQYF

j_gene: TRBJ2-5
v_gene: TRBV5-1
CDR3aa: CASSLAVQETQYF